Below, one T cell receptor (beta chain) is given with its context. Original processing methods: How many nucleated cells were present was estimated from reference gene primer amplification. Sequenced by immunoSEQ multiplex PCR; TCRdb stores in-frame clones only, minus some. Clone size and V and J calls were adopted from that table, with D and trimming inferred from the DNA. The sample consists of about 190,000 clones, around four fifths of them appearing once. The data derive from a study of blood T cell repertoires in COVID-19. The germline gives CDR1 SGHRS, CDR2 YFSETQ. This CDR3 is built from 14 residues. Trimming removed 4 bases from V and 8 bases from J; junction bases left unmatched: 7.

The genes are TRBV5-1 and TRBJ1-4; 8 bases are shared with TRBD1. This receptor was taken from a woman aged 80 or over with active or convalescent COVID-19. Sample: peripheral blood. The CDR3 loop is CASSQTGVYEKLFF. Here the CDR3 DNA reads TGCGCCAGCAGCCAGACAGGGGTTTACGAAAAACTGTTTTTT.